The TCR beta chain described here comes from a study of T cell repertoires in aging, cancer and after chemotherapy. Across the study: Six age groups, ranging from 30 or younger to 70 or older, included the donors. Millions of TCR reads were in the whole dataset.

Study results and caveats: Untreated cancer patients had significantly lower blood TCR diversity than age-matched healthy donors. These repertoire data do not allow conclusions about immunological memory after chemotherapy.

TRB rearrangements spanning V, D and J were amplified using mixed TRB-A/B primers. Via MiXCR, TCRdb re-called the multiplex PCR reads, giving one row per CDR3 protein. Among over a thousand distinct CDR3 sequences listed, 29% were seen once. Trimming left V 0 bases short and J 6 bases short, with 7 bases between. CDR1 is SGHRS and CDR2 is YFSETQ in the germline V gene. The CDR3 is 13 amino acids. TCR beta rearrangements were amplified from peripheral blood genomic DNA. About this clonotype: What it recognizes is unknown.

J is TRBJ1-5 and V is TRBV5-1; D is possibly TRBD1 (6 bases). This receptor was taken from a human donor with a solid tumor. Material: blood. CDR3 coding DNA: TGCGCCAGCAGCTTGGAGGGGGGTCAGCCCCAGCATTTT. Translation gives CASSLEGGQPQHF.